The source of this T cell receptor (beta chain) is a study of blood T cells in healthy people across ages (dated by TCRdb to the mid-2010s). Turning to the overall study: Template switching captured roughly one uniquely barcoded TCR beta cDNA molecule per two T cells in model experiments. Two additional independent replicas of 1 million unique cDNA reads from the same blood draw were analyzed for two donors (one aged 18 to 29 and one aged 80 or older). The donors were split into four age groups: young (average approximately 16 years), middle-aged (over 35), aged (over 55) and long-lived (more than 80). Age-related changes in TCR beta repertoire diversity were measured in the study by deep sequencing normalized with unique cDNA molecular identifiers. Donors of different ages were randomly distributed across sequencing lanes to avoid experimental bias.

This clonotype was found a few times. It lacks a known antigen. Base qualities were left out, and no much larger clone turns up one base away. Counted from cysteine to phenylalanine, this CDR3 has 11 amino acids. Only the CDR3 portion is preserved as DNA: 33 bases, with reading frame beginning at the first base. The V and J ends are trimmed by 0 bases and 6 bases, leaving 6 bases between them. From a lookup of the germline V gene (reference sequence), CDR1 and CDR2 are GTSNPN and SVGIG. To prepare the library, 5' RACE was applied. Sequenced using an Illumina HiSeq 2500. The second PCR ran for about 7 to 11 cycles and used a J-beta primer mix along with a sample-barcoded 5' primer. A unique molecular identifier was introduced onto each TCR beta cDNA molecule by a template-switch 5' adaptor carrying 12 random nucleotides. Each sample yielded at least 2.5 million CDR3-containing paired-end reads. All of the RNA was converted into first-strand cDNA using the Mint cDNA synthesis kit, with a TRBC-specific oligonucleotide serving as the primer. Following uracil-DNA glycosylase treatment, all cDNA underwent a first 18-cycle PCR with the universal primers M1SS and BC2_uni_R. The original methods were these. For normalization, 1 million high-quality reads, each with a distinct molecular identifier, were randomly selected from each sample. Instead of being binned into consensus sequences, reads with shared molecular identifiers were discarded. CDR3 identification, clonotype clustering and error correction used MiTCR with a Q25 quality threshold and the strictest error-elimination algorithm. A nonparametric unseen species model with Euler transformation was used to estimate lower-bound total TCR beta diversity. TCRdb applied fastp at Q25 and MiXCR to the public reads, then kept only in-frame beta chains. Rows are unified per CDR3 protein, each entry keeping the most common DNA and genes. The V and J calls were not made by the authors but by TCRdb's processing. This sample holds 1.5 million or so distinct CDR3 sequences; 40% to 50% were observed only once. Together, the top ten hold 7% to 9.5% of the sample.

Overall study results and their limits: As age increased, observed TCR beta diversity per million T cells dropped in a roughly linear way, and a significant reduction was already evident by age 40. Because profiling used bulk unsorted PBMCs, naive and antigen-experienced compartments could not be compared conclusively. A strong correlation was found between observed TCR beta diversity and the percentage of naive T cells measured by flow cytometry. Compared with the aged group, the long-lived group had more naive CD4+ T cells, fewer expanded clones and increased TCR diversity, a pattern suggesting age selection. Because the CMV infection status of the donors was unknown, age-related changes in expanded clonotypes may potentially have been confounded. Estimates of total diversity from one million sequenced T cells were regarded as lower bounds and underestimates.

Donors were 39 systemically healthy Caucasian individuals from Russia aged 6 to 90 years. Each donor gave about 9.8 milliliters of peripheral blood, drawn into EDTA-treated Vacutainer tubes. PBMCs were isolated by Ficoll-Paque density-gradient centrifugation, with at least 6.5 million obtained per sample. Total RNA, at least 5 micrograms per sample, was extracted from PBMCs with Trizol reagent. For every donor, an aliquot of PBMCs went through flow cytometry to measure the percentages of naive CD45RAhigh/CD27high T cells. The sample was blood. This clonotype was sampled from a woman aged 18-29 years in good health. In this chain, TRBV30 is recombined with TRBJ2-7; no D gene call is confident. The CDR3 sequence is CAWSVGGEQYF. The DNA sequence is TGTGCCTGGAGTGTAGGCGGCGAGCAGTACTTC.